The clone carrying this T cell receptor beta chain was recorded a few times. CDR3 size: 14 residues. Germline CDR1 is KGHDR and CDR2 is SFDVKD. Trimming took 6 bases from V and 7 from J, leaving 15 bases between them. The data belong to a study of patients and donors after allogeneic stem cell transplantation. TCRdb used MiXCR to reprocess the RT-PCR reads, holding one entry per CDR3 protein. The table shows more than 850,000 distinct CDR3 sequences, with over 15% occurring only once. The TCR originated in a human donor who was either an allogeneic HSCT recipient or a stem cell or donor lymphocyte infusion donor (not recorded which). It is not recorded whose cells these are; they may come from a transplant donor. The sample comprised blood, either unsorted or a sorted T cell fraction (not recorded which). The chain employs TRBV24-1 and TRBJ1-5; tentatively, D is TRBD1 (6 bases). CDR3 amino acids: CATSSQGLRQPQHF. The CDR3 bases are TGTGCCACCAGTTCTCAGGGGCTAAGGCAGCCCCAGCATTTT.